What follows describes a single T cell receptor beta chain. Its antigen is as yet unknown. The record originates from a study of blood T cells in healthy people across ages. General study findings and limits: Across the age range, TCR beta diversity per million T cells fell in a roughly linear way.

The people who gave samples were healthy Caucasians from Russia, aged roughly 6 to 100. Each donor gave approximately 9.1 milliliters of peripheral blood. V was trimmed by 8 bases and J by 3 bases, leaving 7 bases between them. The CDR3 runs to 10 residues. The germline V gene encodes CDR1 SQVTM and CDR2 ANQGSEA. A second PCR of 7 to 11 cycles used a sample-barcoded 5' primer and a J-beta primer mix. Each CDR3 protein is one row after TCRdb ran MiXCR on the 5' RACE reads. The sample carries more than 1 million distinct CDR3 sequences, 35% to 50% recorded once. The rearrangement joins TRBV29-1 to TRBJ2-5; D remains ambiguous. This TCR derives from a woman aged 55-69 years in good health. The source material was blood. CDR3 in DNA: TGCAGCTCGATGAAAGAGACCCAGTACTTC. Its protein product is CSSMKETQYF.